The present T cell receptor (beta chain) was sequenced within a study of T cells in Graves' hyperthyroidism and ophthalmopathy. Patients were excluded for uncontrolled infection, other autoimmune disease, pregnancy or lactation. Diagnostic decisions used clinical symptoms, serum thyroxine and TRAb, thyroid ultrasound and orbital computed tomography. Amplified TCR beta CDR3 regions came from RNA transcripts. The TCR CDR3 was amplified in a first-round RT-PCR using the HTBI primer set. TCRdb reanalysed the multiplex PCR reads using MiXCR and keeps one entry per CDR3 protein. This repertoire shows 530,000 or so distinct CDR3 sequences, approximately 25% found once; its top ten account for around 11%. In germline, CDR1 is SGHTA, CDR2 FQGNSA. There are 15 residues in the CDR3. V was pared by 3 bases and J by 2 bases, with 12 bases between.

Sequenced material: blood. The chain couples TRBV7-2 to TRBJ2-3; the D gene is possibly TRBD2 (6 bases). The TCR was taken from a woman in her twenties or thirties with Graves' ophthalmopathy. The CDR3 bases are TGTGCCAGCAGCTTGCGGGGCTTCCACACAGATACGCAGTATTTT. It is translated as CASSLRGFHTDTQYF. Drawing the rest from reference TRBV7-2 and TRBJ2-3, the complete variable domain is GAGVSQSPSNKVTEKGKDVELRCDPISGHTALYWYRQSLGQGLEFLIYFQGNSAPDKSGLPSDRFSAERTGGSVSTLTIQRTQQEDSAVYLCASSLRGFHTDTQYFGPGTRLTVL.